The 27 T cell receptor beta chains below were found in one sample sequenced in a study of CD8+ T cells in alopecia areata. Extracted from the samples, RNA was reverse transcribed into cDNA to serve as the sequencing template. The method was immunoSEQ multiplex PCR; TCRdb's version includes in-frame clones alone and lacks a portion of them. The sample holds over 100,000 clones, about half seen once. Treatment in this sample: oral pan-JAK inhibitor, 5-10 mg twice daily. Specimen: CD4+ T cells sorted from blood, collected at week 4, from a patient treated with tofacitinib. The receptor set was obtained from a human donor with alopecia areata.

The CDR3 loop reads CASSPLGRGGGELFF. In DNA, the CDR3 is TGTGCCAGCAGCCCCCTCGGACGAGGCGGCGGGGAGCTGTTTTTT. V gene TRBV7-3 combines with J gene TRBJ2-2; the D is unclear. This CDR3 is built from 15 residues. The V and J ends lost 5 bases and 7 bases respectively, with 17 bases between them. Germline assignment: CDR1 SGHTA and CDR2 FQGTGA. Together with reference TRBV7-3 and TRBJ2-2, the CDR3 gives the full variable domain: GAGVSQTPSNKVTEKGKYVELRCDPISGHTALYWYRQSLGQGPEFLIYFQGTGAADDSGLPNDRFFAVRPEGSVSTLKIQRTERGDSAVYLCASSPLGRGGGELFFGEGSRLTVL.

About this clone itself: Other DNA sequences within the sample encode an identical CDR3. The CDR3 DNA is TGTGCCTGGAGTGGAAGTACAGATACGCAGTATTTT. Protein sequence: CAWSGSTDTQYF. The chain combines TRBV30 with TRBJ2-3; D is unclear. The CDR3 contains 12 residues. Germline V gene lookup returns CDR1 GTSNPN and CDR2 SVGIG (reference sequence). Trimming pared 1 base from V and 3 bases from J, leaving 5 bases between.

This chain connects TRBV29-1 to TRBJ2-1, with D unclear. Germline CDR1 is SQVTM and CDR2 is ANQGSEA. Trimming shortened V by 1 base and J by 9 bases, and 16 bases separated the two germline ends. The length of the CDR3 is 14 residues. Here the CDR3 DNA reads TGCAGCGTTGAAGTCTCAGGCCCGGTTGGTGAGCAGTTCTTC. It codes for CSVEVSGPVGEQFF.

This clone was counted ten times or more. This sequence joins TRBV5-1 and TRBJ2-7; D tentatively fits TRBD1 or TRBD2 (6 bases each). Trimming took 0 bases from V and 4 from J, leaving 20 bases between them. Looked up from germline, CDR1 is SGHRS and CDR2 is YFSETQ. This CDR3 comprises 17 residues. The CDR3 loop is CASSLGRDTVSHYEQYF. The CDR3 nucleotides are TGCGCCAGCAGCTTGGGGCGGGACACCGTTTCCCATTACGAGCAGTACTTC.

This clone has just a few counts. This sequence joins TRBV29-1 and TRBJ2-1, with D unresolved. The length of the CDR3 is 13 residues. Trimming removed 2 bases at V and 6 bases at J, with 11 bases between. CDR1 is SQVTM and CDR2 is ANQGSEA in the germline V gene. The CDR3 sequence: CSVERPPRNEQFF. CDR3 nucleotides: TGCAGCGTTGAACGCCCCCCTCGCAATGAGCAGTTCTTC.

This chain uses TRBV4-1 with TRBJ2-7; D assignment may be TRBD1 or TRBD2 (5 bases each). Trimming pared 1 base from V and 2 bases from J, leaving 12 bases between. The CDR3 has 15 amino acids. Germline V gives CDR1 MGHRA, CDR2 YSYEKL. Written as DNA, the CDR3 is TGCGCCAGCAGCCAAGGCCCGGGGCCAACCTACGAGCAGTACTTC. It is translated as CASSQGPGPTYEQYF.

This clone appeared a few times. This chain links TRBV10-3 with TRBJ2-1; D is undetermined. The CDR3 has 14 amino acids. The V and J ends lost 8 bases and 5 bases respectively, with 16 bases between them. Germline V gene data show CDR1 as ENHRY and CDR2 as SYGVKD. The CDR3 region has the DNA TGTGCCATCTCGGGCGGCACCCTTAACAATGAGCAGTTCTTC. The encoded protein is CAISGGTLNNEQFF.

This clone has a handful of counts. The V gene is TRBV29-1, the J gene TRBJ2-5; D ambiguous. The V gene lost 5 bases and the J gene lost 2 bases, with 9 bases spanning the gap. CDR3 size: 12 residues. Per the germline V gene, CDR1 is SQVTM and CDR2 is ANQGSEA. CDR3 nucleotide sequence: TGCAGCGTTTTCTCCCCACAAGAGACCCAGTACTTC. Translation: CSVFSPQETQYF.

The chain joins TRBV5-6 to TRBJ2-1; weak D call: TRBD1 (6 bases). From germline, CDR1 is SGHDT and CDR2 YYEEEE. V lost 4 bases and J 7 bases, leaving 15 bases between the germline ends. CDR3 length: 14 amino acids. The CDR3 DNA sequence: TGTGCCAGCAGCAGAATGGGACATGATAATGAGCAGTTCTTC. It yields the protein CASSRMGHDNEQFF.

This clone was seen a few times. In DNA form, the CDR3 reads TGTGCCTGGGGGAACATGGATACGCAGTATTTT. Protein product: CAWGNMDTQYF. The rearrangement links TRBV30 to TRBJ2-3; D gene uncertain. The CDR3 spans 11 residues. Germline loops: CDR1 GTSNPN, CDR2 SVGIG (reference sequence). The V gene lost 5 bases and the J gene lost 6 bases, with 9 bases spanning the gap.

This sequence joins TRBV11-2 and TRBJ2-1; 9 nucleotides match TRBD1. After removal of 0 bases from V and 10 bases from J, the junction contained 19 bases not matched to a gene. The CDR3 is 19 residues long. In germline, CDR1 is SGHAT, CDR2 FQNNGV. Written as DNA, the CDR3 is TGTGCCAGCAGCTTAGATCCCACACCTCCGGGACAGGGAAAGGGCGAGCAGTTCTTC. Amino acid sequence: CASSLDPTPPGQGKGEQFF.

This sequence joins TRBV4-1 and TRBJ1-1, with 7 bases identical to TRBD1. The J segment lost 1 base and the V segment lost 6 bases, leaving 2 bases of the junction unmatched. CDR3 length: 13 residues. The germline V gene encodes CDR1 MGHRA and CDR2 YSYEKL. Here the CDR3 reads CASRWTGNTEAFF. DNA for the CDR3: TGCGCCAGCAGATGGACAGGGAACACTGAAGCTTTCTTT.

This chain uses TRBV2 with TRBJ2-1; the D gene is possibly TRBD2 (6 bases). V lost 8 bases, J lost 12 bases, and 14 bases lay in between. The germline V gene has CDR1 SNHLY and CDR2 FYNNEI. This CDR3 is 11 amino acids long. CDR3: CASAAGTVQFF. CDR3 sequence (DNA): TGTGCCAGCGCTGCCGGGACTGTGCAGTTCTTC.

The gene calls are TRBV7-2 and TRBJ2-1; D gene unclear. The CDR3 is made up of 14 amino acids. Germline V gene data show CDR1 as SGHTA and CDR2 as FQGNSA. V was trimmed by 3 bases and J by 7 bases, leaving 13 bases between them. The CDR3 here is CASSFGSQINEQFF. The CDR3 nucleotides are TGTGCCAGCAGCTTCGGCAGCCAAATTAATGAGCAGTTCTTC.

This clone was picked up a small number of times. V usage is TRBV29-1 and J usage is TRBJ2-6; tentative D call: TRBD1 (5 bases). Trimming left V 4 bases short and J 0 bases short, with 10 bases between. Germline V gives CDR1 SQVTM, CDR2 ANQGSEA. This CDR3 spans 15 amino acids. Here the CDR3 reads CSVGLGDSGANVLTF. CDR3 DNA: TGCAGCGTTGGTTTAGGGGACTCTGGGGCCAACGTCCTGACTTTC.

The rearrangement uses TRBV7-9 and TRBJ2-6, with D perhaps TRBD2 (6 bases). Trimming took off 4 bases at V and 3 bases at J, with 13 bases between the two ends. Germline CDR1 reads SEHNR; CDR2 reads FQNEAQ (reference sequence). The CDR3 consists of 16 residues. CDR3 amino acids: CASSSSNGGGANVLTF. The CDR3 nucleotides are TGTGCCAGCAGCTCCAGCAACGGGGGTGGGGCCAACGTCCTGACTTTC.

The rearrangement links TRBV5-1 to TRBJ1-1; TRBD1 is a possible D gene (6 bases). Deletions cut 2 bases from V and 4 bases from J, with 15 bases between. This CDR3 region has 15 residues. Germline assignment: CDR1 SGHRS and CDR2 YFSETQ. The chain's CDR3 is CASSLGQLLTTEAFF. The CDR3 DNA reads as TGCGCCAGCAGCTTAGGACAGCTCCTAACCACTGAAGCTTTCTTT.

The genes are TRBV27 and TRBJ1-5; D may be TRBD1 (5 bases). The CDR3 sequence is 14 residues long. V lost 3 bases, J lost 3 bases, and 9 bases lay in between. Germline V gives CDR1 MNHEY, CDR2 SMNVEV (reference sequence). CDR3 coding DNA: TGTGCCAGCAGTTTGCAGGGATCCAATCAGCCCCAGCATTTT. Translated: CASSLQGSNQPQHF.

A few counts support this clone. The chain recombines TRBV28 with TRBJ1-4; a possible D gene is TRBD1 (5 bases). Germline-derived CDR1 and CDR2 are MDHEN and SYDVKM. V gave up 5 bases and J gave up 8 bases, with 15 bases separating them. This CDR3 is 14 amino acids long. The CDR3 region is CASSRGGTAEKLFF. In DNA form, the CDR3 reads TGTGCCAGCAGTCGAGGAGGGACGGCAGAAAAACTGTTTTTT.

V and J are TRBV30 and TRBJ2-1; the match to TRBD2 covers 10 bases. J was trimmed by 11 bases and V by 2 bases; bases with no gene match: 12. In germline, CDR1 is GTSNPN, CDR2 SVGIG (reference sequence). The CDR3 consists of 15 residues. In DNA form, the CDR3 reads TGTGCCTGGAGTCCCCCACTCAGGACTAGCGGCAAGCAGTTCTTC. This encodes CAWSPPLRTSGKQFF.

The CDR3 spells CASSPGGEQFF. CDR3 coding DNA: TGTGCCAGCAGCCCGGGGGGTGAGCAGTTCTTC. The chain has TRBV11-2 and TRBJ2-1; 7 nucleotides match TRBD2. Germline-derived CDR1 and CDR2 are SGHAT and FQNNGV. This CDR3 region has 11 residues. V shed 5 bases and J 9 bases; nucleotides not matched to a gene: 1.

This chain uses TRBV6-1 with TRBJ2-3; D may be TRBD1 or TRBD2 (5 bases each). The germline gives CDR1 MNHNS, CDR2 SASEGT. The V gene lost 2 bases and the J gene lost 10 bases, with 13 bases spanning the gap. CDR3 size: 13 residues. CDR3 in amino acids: CASSEPRVGAQYF. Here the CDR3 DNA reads TGTGCCAGCAGTGAACCCAGGGTGGGGGCGCAGTATTTT.

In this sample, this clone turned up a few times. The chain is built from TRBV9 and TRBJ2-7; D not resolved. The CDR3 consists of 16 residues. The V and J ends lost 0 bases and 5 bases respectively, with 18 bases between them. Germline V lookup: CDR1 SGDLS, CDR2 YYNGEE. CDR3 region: CASSVGAVLNWDEQYF. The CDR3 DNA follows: TGTGCCAGCAGCGTAGGTGCAGTACTAAATTGGGACGAGCAGTACTTC.

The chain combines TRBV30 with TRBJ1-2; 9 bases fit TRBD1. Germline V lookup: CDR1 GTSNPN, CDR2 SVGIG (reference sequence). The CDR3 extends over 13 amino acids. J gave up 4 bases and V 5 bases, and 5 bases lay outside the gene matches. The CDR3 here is CAWGGQGIYGYTF. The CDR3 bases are TGTGCCTGGGGGGGACAGGGAATCTATGGCTACACCTTC.

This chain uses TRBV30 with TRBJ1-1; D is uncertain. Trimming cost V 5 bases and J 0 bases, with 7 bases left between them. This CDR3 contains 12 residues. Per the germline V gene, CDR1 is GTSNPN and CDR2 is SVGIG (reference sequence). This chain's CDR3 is CAWGKMNTEAFF. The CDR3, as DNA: TGTGCCTGGGGAAAGATGAACACTGAAGCTTTCTTT.

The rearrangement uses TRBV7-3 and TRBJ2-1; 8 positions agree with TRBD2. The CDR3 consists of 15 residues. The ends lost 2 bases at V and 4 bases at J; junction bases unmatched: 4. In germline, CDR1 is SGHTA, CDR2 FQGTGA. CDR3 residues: CASSLRREAYNEQFF. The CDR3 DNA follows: TGTGCCAGCAGCTTACGGCGGGAGGCTTACAATGAGCAGTTCTTC.

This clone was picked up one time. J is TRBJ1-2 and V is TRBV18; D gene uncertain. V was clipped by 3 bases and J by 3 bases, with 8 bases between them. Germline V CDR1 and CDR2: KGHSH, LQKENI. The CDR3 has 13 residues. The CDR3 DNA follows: TGTGCCAGCTCACCCGGGGATCACTATGGCTACACCTTC. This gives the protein CASSPGDHYGYTF.